The rows below give T cell receptor beta chains drawn from one sample of a study of brain T cells in children with intractable seizures. Method: immunoSEQ multiplex PCR; TCRdb's copy keeps in-frame clones and lacks some. Altogether hundreds of thousands of clones are present, approximately 93% being singletons, with the ten largest covering approximately 5%. The starting material was peripheral blood, obtained roughly 5 months after surgery. All receptors come from a boy under three years old with tuberous sclerosis and intractable seizures. Each CDR3 is given with its conserved first and last residue. A D gene is named only where the DNA matches it firmly. A clone size is listed for some rows: how often the clone was seen (once, few, many), or a class if it is expanded.

abundance	d_gene	v_gene	j_gene	CDR3nt	CDR3aa
-	TRBD1	TRBV19	TRBJ2-1	TGTGCCAGTAGTTACACCCTGACAGGGGGGTCCTACAATGAGCAGTTCTTC	CASSYTLTGGSYNEQFF
-	-	TRBV29-1	TRBJ2-1	TGCAGCGTGGATGTGACAGGCTACAATGAGCAGTTCTTC	CSVDVTGYNEQFF
-	TRBD2	TRBV19	TRBJ2-4	TGTGCCAGTAAGCTAGCGGGAGGCCTCGGGGAAAACATTCAGTACTTC	CASKLAGGLGENIQYF
-	-	TRBV7-9	TRBJ2-2	TGTGCCAGCAGCCCAGACACCGGGGAGCTGTTTTTT	CASSPDTGELFF
once	-	TRBV15	TRBJ1-4	TGTGCCACCAGCATCCCGCAGGGTTGGGAAAAACTGTTTTTT	CATSIPQGWEKLFF
-	-	TRBV4-1	TRBJ1-1	TGCGCCAGCAGCCAAGATTTTCGGCTTAAGGGGTCGAACACTGAAGCTTTCTTT	CASSQDFRLKGSNTEAFF
-	TRBD2	TRBV7-3	TRBJ2-5	TGTGCCAGCAGCTTAACGGGGACTAGCGGAGGAGAGACCCAGTACTTC	CASSLTGTSGGETQYF
-	-	TRBV6-6	TRBJ2-3	TGTGCCAGCAGTCCACAAGTTATCACAGATACGCAGTATTTT	CASSPQVITDTQYF
-	-	TRBV5-6	TRBJ1-2	TGTGCCAGCAGCTTGGCCAGCAACTATGGCTACACCTTC	CASSLASNYGYTF
-	-	TRBV2	TRBJ2-1	TGTGCCAGCAGTGAAACCGGGGGCAATGAGCAGTTCTTC	CASSETGGNEQFF
-	-	TRBV28	TRBJ1-4	TGTGCCAGCAGTTTTTTCGGGGGCTTGATTTTT	CASSFFGGLIF
-	TRBD1	TRBV23-1	TRBJ1-2	TGCGCCAGCAGTCGTAGAAACAGGGGTGAGGGCTACACCTTC	CASSRRNRGEGYTF
-	TRBD2	TRBV27	TRBJ2-3	TGTGCCAGCAGTTCCAGCGGGGGGGCAGGTACGCAGTATTTT	CASSSSGGAGTQYF
-	-	TRBV12-3/TRBV12-4	TRBJ2-5	TGTGCCAGCAGACAGGGTGGAGAGACCCAGTACTTC	CASRQGGETQYF
-	-	TRBV5-4	TRBJ2-7	TGTGCCAGCAGCTTCGGGGGCGCATCCTACGAGCAGTACTTC	CASSFGGASYEQYF
few	TRBD1	TRBV4-1	TRBJ2-7	TGCGCCAGCAGCCAAGGGGACAGGGGACCCTACGAGCAGTACTTC	CASSQGDRGPYEQYF
once	TRBD2	TRBV19	TRBJ2-5	TGTGCCAGTAAGGGGGCTAGCGGGGGACCCACGGAGACCCAGTACTTC	CASKGASGGPTETQYF
-	-	TRBV29-1	TRBJ1-1	TGCAGCGGTACGACAGGGAACACTGAAGCTTTCTTT	CSGTTGNTEAFF
-	-	TRBV11-2	TRBJ1-2	TGTGCCAGCAGCCCGGTGGCTAGGGATGGCTACACCTTC	CASSPVARDGYTF
once	-	TRBV3-1/TRBV3-2	TRBJ2-5	TGTGCCAGCAGCCAAGACAGGGAGACCCAGTACTTC	CASSQDRETQYF
-	TRBD2	TRBV20-1	TRBJ2-7	TGCAGTGCTAGTTCTAGCGGGGGGGGTTACGAGCAGTACTTC	CSASSSGGGYEQYF
-	-	TRBV5-1	TRBJ1-3	TGCGCCAGCAGCTTGGGGGTTGCAGGAAACACCATATATTTT	CASSLGVAGNTIYF
-	TRBD2	TRBV7-6	TRBJ2-5	TGTGCCAGCAGCCCCTTAGCGGGACACCCCAAAGAGACCCAGTACTTC	CASSPLAGHPKETQYF
-	-	TRBV6-4	TRBJ2-1	TGTGCCAGCAGTGACTCGTGGCAGGGGGAGGATAATGAGCAGTTCTTC	CASSDSWQGEDNEQFF
-	-	TRBV27	TRBJ2-1	TGTGCCAGACCCGCCCCTAGGGGCAATGAGCAGTTCTTC	CARPAPRGNEQFF
-	-	TRBV6-5	TRBJ2-7	TGTGCCAGCAGTCCGACCCCCGGGGCCAGGGACGAGCAGTACTTC	CASSPTPGARDEQYF
once	-	TRBV30	TRBJ2-6	TGTGCCTGGAGTTGGGTCAGGGAGGTCCCTGGGGCCAACGTCCTGACTTTC	CAWSWVREVPGANVLTF
-	-	TRBV6-5	TRBJ2-7	TGTGCCAGCAGTTACCCCTTGGCGGAACACGAGCAGTACTTC	CASSYPLAEHEQYF
-	TRBD1	TRBV11-3	TRBJ2-1	TGTGCCAGCAGCTTAAGGACAGGGGGCAGTGAGCAGTTCTTC	CASSLRTGGSEQFF
-	-	TRBV2	TRBJ2-1	TGTGCCAGCAGTGAGCAGGAGAGCTCCTACAATGAGCAGTTCTTC	CASSEQESSYNEQFF
-	TRBD2	TRBV4-2	TRBJ2-7	TGTGCCAGCAGCCAAGATTTGAGCGGGGGGCAATACGAGCAGTACTTC	CASSQDLSGGQYEQYF
-	TRBD2	TRBV28	TRBJ2-7	TGTGCCAGCAATTTTGGGACTAGCAGTTACGAGCAGTACTTC	CASNFGTSSYEQYF
-	-	TRBV9	TRBJ2-5	TGTGCCAGCAGCGTAGGGGGGTATGATGGTTGGGAGACCCAGTACTTC	CASSVGGYDGWETQYF
-	-	TRBV21-1	TRBJ1-2	TGTGCCAGCAGCAAGTGTTTTGAGACGACCAACTATGGCTACACCTTC	CASSKCFETTNYGYTF
-	TRBD2	TRBV4-1	TRBJ2-3	TGCGCCAGCAGATCCCTCGTACTACTAGCGGGGTACACAGATACGCAGTATTTT	CASRSLVLLAGYTDTQYF
-	-	TRBV27	TRBJ2-7	TGTGCCACCGCCCCGGCGGCCGGCTTCTACGAGCAGTACTTC	CATAPAAGFYEQYF
few	TRBD2	TRBV4-1	TRBJ2-7	TGCGCCAGCAGCCAGGAAATAGCGGGAGAAGGCTACGAGCAGTACTTC	CASSQEIAGEGYEQYF
-	TRBD1	TRBV11-2	TRBJ2-1	TGTGCCAGCAGCTTAGAGTGGCAGGGGGCGGGATACAATGAGCAGTTCTTC	CASSLEWQGAGYNEQFF
-	TRBD2	TRBV12-3/TRBV12-4	TRBJ2-1	TGTGCCAGCCGGACTAGCGACTACAATGAGCAGTTCTTC	CASRTSDYNEQFF
once	-	TRBV15	TRBJ2-7	TGTGCCACCAGCAGAGGGATCCGGAGCTCCTACGAGCAGTACTTC	CATSRGIRSSYEQYF
-	-	TRBV7-2	TRBJ2-1	TGTGCCAGCATCCCCAGCCAAACCGGGGTTAATGAGCAGTTCTTC	CASIPSQTGVNEQFF